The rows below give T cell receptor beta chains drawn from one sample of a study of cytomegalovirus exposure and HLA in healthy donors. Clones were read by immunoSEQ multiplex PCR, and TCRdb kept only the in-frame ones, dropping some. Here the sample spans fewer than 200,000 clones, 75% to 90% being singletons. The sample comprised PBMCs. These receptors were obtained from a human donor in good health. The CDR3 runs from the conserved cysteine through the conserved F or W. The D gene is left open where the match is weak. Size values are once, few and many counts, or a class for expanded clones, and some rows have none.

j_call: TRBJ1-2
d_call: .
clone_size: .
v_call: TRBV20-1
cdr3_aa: CSATSNYGYTF
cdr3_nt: TGCAGTGCTACTTCTAACTATGGCTACACCTTC

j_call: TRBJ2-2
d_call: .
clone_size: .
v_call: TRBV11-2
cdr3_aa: CASSLLGQGSNTGELFF
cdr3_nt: TGTGCCAGCAGCTTATTGGGTCAGGGTTCGAACACCGGGGAGCTGTTTTTT

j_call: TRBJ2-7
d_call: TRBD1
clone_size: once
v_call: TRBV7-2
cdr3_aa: CASSLLGQQGEQYF
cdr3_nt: TGTGCCAGCAGCTTATTGGGACAGCAAGGCGAGCAGTACTTC

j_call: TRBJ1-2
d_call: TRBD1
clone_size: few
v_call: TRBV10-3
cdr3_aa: CAISERQGYYGYTF
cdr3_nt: TGTGCCATCAGTGAGCGACAGGGATACTATGGCTACACCTTC

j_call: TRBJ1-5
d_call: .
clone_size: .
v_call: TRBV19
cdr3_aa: CASSIDGGAHQPQHF
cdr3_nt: TGTGCCAGTAGTATAGATGGGGGGGCGCATCAGCCCCAGCATTTT

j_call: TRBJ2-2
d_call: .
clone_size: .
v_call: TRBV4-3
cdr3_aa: CASSPYTGELFF
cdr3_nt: TGCGCCAGCAGCCCATACACCGGGGAGCTGTTTTTT

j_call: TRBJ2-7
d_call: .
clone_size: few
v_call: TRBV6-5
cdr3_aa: CASATGSYYEQYF
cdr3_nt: TGTGCCAGTGCGACTGGTTCCTACTACGAGCAGTACTTC

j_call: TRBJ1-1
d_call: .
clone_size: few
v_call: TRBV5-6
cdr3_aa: CASSSRQVMGTEAFF
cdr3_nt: TGTGCCAGCAGCTCCCGACAGGTAATGGGCACTGAAGCTTTCTTT

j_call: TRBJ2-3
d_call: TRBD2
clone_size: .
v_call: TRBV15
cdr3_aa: CATSRDRVAGGTDTQYF
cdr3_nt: TGTGCCACCAGCAGAGATCGAGTAGCGGGGGGCACAGATACGCAGTATTTT

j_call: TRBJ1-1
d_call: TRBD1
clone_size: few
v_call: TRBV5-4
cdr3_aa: CASSYGQGWGGTEAFF
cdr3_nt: TGTGCCAGCAGTTACGGACAGGGATGGGGGGGTACTGAAGCTTTCTTT

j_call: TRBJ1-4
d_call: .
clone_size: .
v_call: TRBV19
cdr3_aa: CASSIVPGEGEKLFF
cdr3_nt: TGTGCCAGTAGTATAGTCCCGGGGGAAGGCGAAAAACTGTTTTTT

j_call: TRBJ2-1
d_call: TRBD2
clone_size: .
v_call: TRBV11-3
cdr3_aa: CASSPAGYNEQFF
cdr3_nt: TGTGCCAGCAGCCCAGCGGGGTACAATGAGCAGTTCTTC

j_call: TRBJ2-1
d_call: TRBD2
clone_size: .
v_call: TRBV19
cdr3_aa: CASSPALRLAGGINEQFF
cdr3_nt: TGTGCCAGTAGTCCCGCACTCCGACTAGCGGGGGGGATTAATGAGCAGTTCTTC

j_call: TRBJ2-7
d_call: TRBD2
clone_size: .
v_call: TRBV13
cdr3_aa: CASSLMVGRESSYEQYF
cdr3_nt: TGTGCCAGCAGCTTAATGGTGGGGCGGGAGAGCTCCTACGAGCAGTACTTC

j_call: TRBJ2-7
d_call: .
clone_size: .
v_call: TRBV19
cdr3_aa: CASSGEGVYEQYF
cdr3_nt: TGTGCCAGTAGTGGGGAGGGGGTCTACGAGCAGTACTTC

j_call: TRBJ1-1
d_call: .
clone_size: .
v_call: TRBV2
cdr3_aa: CASIPFGGMAEAFF
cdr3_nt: TGTGCCAGCATCCCCTTTGGGGGGATGGCTGAAGCTTTCTTT

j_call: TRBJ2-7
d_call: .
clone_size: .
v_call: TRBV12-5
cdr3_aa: CASGVGGAPYEQYF
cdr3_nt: TGTGCTAGTGGGGTGGGCGGGGCACCATACGAGCAGTACTTC